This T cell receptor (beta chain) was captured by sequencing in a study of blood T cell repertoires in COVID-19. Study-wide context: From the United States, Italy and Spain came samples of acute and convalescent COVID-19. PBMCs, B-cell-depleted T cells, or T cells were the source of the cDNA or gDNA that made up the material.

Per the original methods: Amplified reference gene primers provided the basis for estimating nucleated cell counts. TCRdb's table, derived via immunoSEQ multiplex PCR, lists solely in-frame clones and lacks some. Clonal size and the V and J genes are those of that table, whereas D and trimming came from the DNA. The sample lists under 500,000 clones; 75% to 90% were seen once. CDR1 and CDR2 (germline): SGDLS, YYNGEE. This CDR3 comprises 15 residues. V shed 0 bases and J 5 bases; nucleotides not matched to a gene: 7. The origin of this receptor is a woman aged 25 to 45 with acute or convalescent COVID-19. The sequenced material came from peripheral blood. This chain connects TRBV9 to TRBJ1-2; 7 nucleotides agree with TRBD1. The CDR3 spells CASSVAGTDGYGYTF. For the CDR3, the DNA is TGTGCCAGCAGCGTAGCTGGGACAGACGGTTATGGCTACACCTTC.